This T cell receptor beta chain appears in the sequencing data of a study of CD8 T cell repertoires and HIV-1 epitope variants. Study background: Tested: three Gag epitope families, Nef HW9 and YT9. 1M T cells were kept uncultured as a baseline.

As regards this clone: Its specificity is unknown.

The CDR3 consists of 15 residues. CDR1 is MNHNS, CDR2 SASEGT, per germline. V was pared by 1 base and J by 11 bases, with 20 bases between. Here immunoSEQ multiplex PCR was the method, and the copy in TCRdb shows in-frame clones only, minus some. This sample has about 3,700 clones, with 66% found just once. This sequence joins TRBV6-1 and TRBJ2-5; the D call may be TRBD1 or TRBD2 (6 bases each). Sequencing was performed on cultured CD8+ T cells derived from PBMCs. This receptor was taken from a male donor with HIV. CDR3 DNA sequence: TGTGCCAGCAGTGAAGATGGAGGGGGGATGTGGGAGCAGTACTTC. As protein: CASSEDGGGMWEQYF.